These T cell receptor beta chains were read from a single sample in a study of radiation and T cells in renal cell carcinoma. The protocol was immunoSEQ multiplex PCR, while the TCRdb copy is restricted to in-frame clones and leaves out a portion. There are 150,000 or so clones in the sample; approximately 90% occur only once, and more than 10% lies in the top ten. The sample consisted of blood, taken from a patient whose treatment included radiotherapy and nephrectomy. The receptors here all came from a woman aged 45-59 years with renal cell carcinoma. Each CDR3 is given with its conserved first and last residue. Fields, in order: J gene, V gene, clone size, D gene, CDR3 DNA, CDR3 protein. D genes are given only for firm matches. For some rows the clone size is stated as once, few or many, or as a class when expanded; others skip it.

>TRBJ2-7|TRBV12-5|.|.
TGTGCTAGTGGTCCCCTCCCAGGGGGGGTCGAGCAGTACTTC
CASGPLPGGVEQYF
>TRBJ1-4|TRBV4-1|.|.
TGCGCCAGCAGCCAAGTGGGTTTGTCTCCATCGGGAGATGAAAAACTGTTTTTT
CASSQVGLSPSGDEKLFF
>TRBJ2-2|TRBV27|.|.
TGTGCCAGCAGTTTACGGGGCCCGAACACCGGGGAGCTGTTTTTT
CASSLRGPNTGELFF
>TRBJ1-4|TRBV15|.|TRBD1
TGTGCCACTCGGACAGGGGGAAGTAGTCGGTATGAAAAACTGTTTTTT
CATRTGGSSRYEKLFF
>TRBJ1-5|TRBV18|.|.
TGTGCCAGCTCAGCCGGGACCTCGAGCAATCAGCCCCAGCATTTT
CASSAGTSSNQPQHF
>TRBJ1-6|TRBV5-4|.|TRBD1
TGTGCCAGCAGCTGGGGACAGGGTGAAGACTCACCCCTCCACTTT
CASSWGQGEDSPLHF
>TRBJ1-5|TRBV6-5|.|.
TGTGCCAGCAGTTCGCAGGGGCCTAATCAGCCCCAGCATTTT
CASSSQGPNQPQHF
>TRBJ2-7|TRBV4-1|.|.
TGCGCCAGCAGCCAAGTGGACGGGTGGATAACCTACGAGCAGTACTTC
CASSQVDGWITYEQYF
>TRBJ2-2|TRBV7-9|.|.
TGTGCCAGCAGCGCCCGGACGGGGAACACCGGGGAGCTGTTTTTT
CASSARTGNTGELFF
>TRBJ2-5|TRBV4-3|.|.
TGCGCCAGCAGCCTTAAGATCGGACAGAAAGAGACCCAGTACTTC
CASSLKIGQKETQYF
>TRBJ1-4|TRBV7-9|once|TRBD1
TGTGCCAGCAGCCGTCGGGACAGTAATGAAAAACTGTTTTTT
CASSRRDSNEKLFF
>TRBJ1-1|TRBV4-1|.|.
TGCGCCAGCAGCCAAGATTTCATCCGGGGCGGCCCCCAGAAGGGGAACACTGAAGCTTTCTTT
CASSQDFIRGGPQKGNTEAFF
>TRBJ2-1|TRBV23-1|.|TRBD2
TGCGCCGCTGGACTAGCGGGGGGGCGGAGCTCCTACAATGAGCAGTTCTTC
CAAGLAGGRSSYNEQFF
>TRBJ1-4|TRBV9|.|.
TGTGCCAGCAGCGTAGAGCAGTCAACTAATGAAAAACTGTTTTTT
CASSVEQSTNEKLFF
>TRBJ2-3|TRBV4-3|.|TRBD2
TGCGCCAGCAGCCAAGATCTAGCGGGGGGGCTTACCGGCACAGATACGCAGTATTTT
CASSQDLAGGLTGTDTQYF
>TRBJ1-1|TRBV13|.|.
TGTGCCAGCAGCTCCCCAGGGTGGGGGAACACTGAAGCTTTCTTT
CASSSPGWGNTEAFF
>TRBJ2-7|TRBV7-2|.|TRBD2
TGTGCCAGCAGCTCCCCGGTAGCGGGGGGTAGGTACGAGCAGTACTTC
CASSSPVAGGRYEQYF
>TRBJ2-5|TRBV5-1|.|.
TGCGCCAGCAGCGATTCTGGGGCCCAGTACTTC
CASSDSGAQYF
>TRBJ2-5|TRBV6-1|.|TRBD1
TGTGCCAGCAGTGATGGACAGGGTCGGGAGACCCAGTACTTC
CASSDGQGRETQYF
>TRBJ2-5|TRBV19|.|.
TGTGCCAGTAGTATGCGGCGACAGACTTCGGAGACCCAGTACTTC
CASSMRRQTSETQYF
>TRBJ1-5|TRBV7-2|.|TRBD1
TGTGCCAGCAGCACCAGGGGGCCCTTTCAGCCCCAGCATTTT
CASSTRGPFQPQHF
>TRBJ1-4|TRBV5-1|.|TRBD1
TGCGCCAGCAGCACAGGGGGCGCTAAGGAAAAACTGTTTTTT
CASSTGGAKEKLFF
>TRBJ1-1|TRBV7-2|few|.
TGTGCCAGCAGCTTAAAGCGGACAAGCACTGAAGCTTTCTTT
CASSLKRTSTEAFF
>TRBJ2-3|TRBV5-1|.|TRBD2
TGCGCCAGCAGCTTGGGGACTAGCGGGGGAGATACGCAGTATTTT
CASSLGTSGGDTQYF
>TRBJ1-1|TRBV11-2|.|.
TGTGCCAGCAGCTTAGATCTTAGGGTAGGCGCTTTCTTT
CASSLDLRVGAFF
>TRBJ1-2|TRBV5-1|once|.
TGCGCCAGCAGCTTGGGTACTACTGGGAACTATGGCTACACCTTC
CASSLGTTGNYGYTF
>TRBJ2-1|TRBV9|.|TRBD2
TGTGCCAGCAGCGTAAAACTAGCGGGGGCCTACAATGAGCAGTTCTTC
CASSVKLAGAYNEQFF